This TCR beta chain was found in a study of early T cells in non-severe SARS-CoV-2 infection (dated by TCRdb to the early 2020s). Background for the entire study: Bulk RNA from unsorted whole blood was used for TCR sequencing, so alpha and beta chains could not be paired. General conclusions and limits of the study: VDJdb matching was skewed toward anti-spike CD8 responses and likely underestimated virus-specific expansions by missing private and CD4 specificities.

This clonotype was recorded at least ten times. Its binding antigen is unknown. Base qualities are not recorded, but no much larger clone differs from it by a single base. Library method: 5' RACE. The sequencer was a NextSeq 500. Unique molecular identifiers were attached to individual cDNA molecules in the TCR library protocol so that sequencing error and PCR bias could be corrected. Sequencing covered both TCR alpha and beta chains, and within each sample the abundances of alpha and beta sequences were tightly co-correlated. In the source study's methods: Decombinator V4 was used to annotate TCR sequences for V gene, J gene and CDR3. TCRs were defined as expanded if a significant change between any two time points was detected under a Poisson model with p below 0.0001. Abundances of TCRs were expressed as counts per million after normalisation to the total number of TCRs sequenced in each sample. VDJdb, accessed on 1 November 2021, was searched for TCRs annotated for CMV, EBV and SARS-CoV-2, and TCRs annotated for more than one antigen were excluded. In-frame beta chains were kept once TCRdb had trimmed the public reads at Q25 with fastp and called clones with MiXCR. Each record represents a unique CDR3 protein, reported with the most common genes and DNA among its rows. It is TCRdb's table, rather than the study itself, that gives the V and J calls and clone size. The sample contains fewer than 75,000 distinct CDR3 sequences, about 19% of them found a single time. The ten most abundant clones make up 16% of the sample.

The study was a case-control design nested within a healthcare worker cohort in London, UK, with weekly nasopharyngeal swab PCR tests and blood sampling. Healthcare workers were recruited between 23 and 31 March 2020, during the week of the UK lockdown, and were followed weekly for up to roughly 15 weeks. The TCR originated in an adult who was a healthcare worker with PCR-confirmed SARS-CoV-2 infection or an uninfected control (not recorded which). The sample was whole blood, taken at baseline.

This receptor has the CDR3 CASSPTGAVGADEKLFF. The DNA is TGTGCCAGCAGTCCGACGGGGGCGGTCGGGGCTGATGAAAAACTGTTTTTT. This sequence uses TRBV7-9 and TRBJ1-4; TRBD1 is perhaps the D gene, given 6 matching bases. V is cut by 6 bases and J by 6 bases, and the space between the germline ends is 23 bases. There are 17 amino acids in the CDR3, from cysteine to phenylalanine inclusive. Left in the record is the CDR3 DNA by itself, 51 bases read in frame from the first base. CDR1 and CDR2 were assigned from the germline V gene (reference sequence) as SEHNR and FQNEAQ.